This entry lists 26 T cell receptor beta chains sequenced from one sample in a study of blood T cell repertoires in COVID-19. Libraries were prepared by immunoSEQ multiplex PCR; TCRdb keeps only in-frame clonotypes and omits some of them. The sample holds over 350,000 clones; about 85% are singletons and the top ten take around 1.8%. The sequencing sample was made of PBMCs or T cells enriched from blood (not recorded which). Source of these receptors: a young woman with acute COVID-19.

J is TRBJ2-2 and V is TRBV7-9; D is possibly TRBD1 (6 bases). Germline assignment: CDR1 SEHNR and CDR2 FQNEAQ (reference sequence). CDR3 length: 15 residues. Trimming stripped 6 bases from V and 1 base from J, with 12 bases between. DNA of the CDR3: TGTGCCAGCAGACCGAGGACAGTGAACACCGGGGAGCTGTTTTTT. It specifies CASRPRTVNTGELFF. Combining the CDR3 with reference TRBV7-9 and TRBJ2-2 gives the whole variable domain DTGVSQNPRHKITKRGQNVTFRCDPISEHNRLYWYRQTLGQGPEFLTYFQNEAQLEKSRLLSDRFSAERPKGSFSTLEIQRTEQGDSAMYLCASRPRTVNTGELFFGEGSRLTVL.

This chain links TRBV4-1 with TRBJ1-1; 11 bases are a match to TRBD1. The CDR3 is 17 residues long. Trimming removed 1 base from V and 3 bases from J; junction bases left unmatched: 7. Looked up from germline, CDR1 is MGHRA and CDR2 is YSYEKL. The CDR3 here is CASSQVGTGGEDTEAFF. The DNA of the CDR3 is TGCGCCAGCAGCCAAGTTGGGACAGGGGGTGAGGACACTGAAGCTTTCTTT.

This chain connects TRBV20-1 to TRBJ2-1; TRBD2 is a possible D gene (6 bases). This CDR3 spans 14 amino acids. From germline, CDR1 is DFQATT and CDR2 SNEGSKA (reference sequence). Between the trimmed V and J ends, which lost 3 bases and 2 bases, there was a span of 11 bases. CDR3 DNA sequence: TGCAGTGCTAGTGGGGGAGGCGCCTACAATGAGCAGTTCTTC. It is translated as CSASGGGAYNEQFF.

For this clone: This sample also contains other DNA sequences that code for the same CDR3. This chain joins TRBV3-1 (or the pseudogene TRBV3-2) and TRBJ1-1; D is unresolved. Germline assignment: CDR1 LGHDT and CDR2 YNNKEL (reference sequence). Trimming shortened V by 1 base and J by 1 base, and 4 bases separated the two germline ends. The CDR3 sequence is 13 residues long. The chain's CDR3 is CASSQGGNTEAFF. The CDR3 coding sequence is TGTGCCAGCAGCCAAGGCGGGAACACTGAAGCTTTCTTT.

V is TRBV12-3 or TRBV12-4 and J is TRBJ2-3, with a weak D call TRBD2 (6 bases). The V end lost 8 bases, the J end lost 4 bases, and 10 bases lay between the germline ends. CDR3 length: 12 residues. The CDR3 DNA sequence: TGTGCCAGCGGGGGGTCCGCAGATACGCAGTATTTT. Translating gives CASGGSADTQYF.

V gene TRBV15 combines with J gene TRBJ2-3, with D possibly being TRBD2 (6 bases). Germline values: CDR1 LNHNV, CDR2 YYDKDF (reference sequence). V lost 6 bases and J 1 base, leaving 17 bases between the germline ends. The CDR3 extends over 16 amino acids. The DNA of the CDR3 is TGTGCCACCAGTACGGGGAGGAGCGGCGGCACAGATACGCAGTATTTT. Residues: CATSTGRSGGTDTQYF.

This chain joins TRBV7-2 and TRBJ1-6; TRBD1 agrees at 11 bases. Germline CDR1 SGHTA, CDR2 FQGNSA. The V gene end was trimmed by 5 bases and the J gene end by 10 bases; junction bases not matched to a gene: 7. This CDR3 spans 15 amino acids. The CDR3 DNA is TGTGCCAGCAGCGAGGGACAGGGGGTATCCTCACCCCTCCACTTT. Translated: CASSEGQGVSSPLHF. The full variable domain, in which reference TRBV7-2 and TRBJ1-6 provide the parts outside the CDR3, is GAGVSQSPSNKVTEKGKDVELRCDPISGHTALYWYRQSLGQGLEFLIYFQGNSAPDKSGLPSDRFSAERTGGSVSTLTIQRTQQEDSAVYLCASSEGQGVSSPLHFGNGTRLTVT.

In this sample, this clone turned up a few times. The rearrangement uses TRBV9 and TRBJ1-5; 7 bases line up with TRBD1. There are 15 residues in the CDR3. Germline V lookup: CDR1 SGDLS, CDR2 YYNGEE. V shed 5 bases, J shed 4 bases, and the junction held 9 bases outside the gene matches. The CDR3 sequence: CASSRGGNENQPQHF. CDR3 in DNA: TGTGCCAGCAGTAGAGGGGGCAATGAGAATCAGCCCCAGCATTTT.

The rearrangement joins TRBV9 to TRBJ1-2; perhaps TRBD1 as D (6 bases). The CDR3 consists of 15 residues. In germline, CDR1 is SGDLS, CDR2 YYNGEE. V dropped 3 bases and J dropped 0 bases, with 12 bases sitting between them. CDR3 in amino acids: CASSGWTETNYGYTF. The CDR3 DNA reads as TGTGCCAGCAGCGGGTGGACAGAAACTAACTATGGCTACACCTTC.

The chain employs TRBV7-2 and TRBJ2-3, with D hard to call. Germline V CDR1 and CDR2: SGHTA, FQGNSA. V was cut by 5 bases and J by 2 bases, with 8 bases left in between. The CDR3 is 13 amino acids. CDR3 DNA: TGTGCCAGCAGCGGCAGGTACACAGATACGCAGTATTTT. It yields the protein CASSGRYTDTQYF.

The rearrangement uses TRBV3-1 (or the pseudogene TRBV3-2) and TRBJ2-3, with D perhaps matching TRBD2 (6 bases). The germline CDR1 and CDR2 sequences are LGHDT and YNNKEL (reference sequence). The CDR3 extends over 15 amino acids. With 1 base removed from V and 1 base from J, the gap between germline ends came to 9 bases. CDR3 sequence reads: CASSQAGAGTDTQYF. The CDR3 DNA follows: TGTGCCAGCAGCCAAGCGGGAGCTGGCACAGATACGCAGTATTTT.

The rearrangement links TRBV7-9 to TRBJ1-5; 8 bases agree with TRBD1. V was pared by 5 bases and J by 0 bases, with 6 bases of the junction left unmatched. From germline, CDR1 is SEHNR and CDR2 FQNEAQ (reference sequence). This CDR3 spans 16 amino acids. Written as DNA, the CDR3 is TGTGCCAGCAGCCATGGACAGGGAGGTAGCAATCAGCCCCAGCATTTT. This gives the protein CASSHGQGGSNQPQHF.

The chain has TRBV9 and TRBJ2-7, with 9 bases matching TRBD1. The junction had 9 bases not matched to a gene; V was cut back by 0 bases and J by 5 bases. Germline CDR1 is SGDLS and CDR2 is YYNGEE. The CDR3 runs 16 residues. The CDR3 sequence: CASSVAIGTGTNEQYF. In DNA form, the CDR3 reads TGTGCCAGCAGCGTAGCAATAGGGACAGGGACTAACGAGCAGTACTTC.

The chain uses TRBV11-2 and TRBJ2-7; 10 nucleotides align to TRBD1. CDR1 is SGHAT and CDR2 is FQNNGV in the germline V gene. V shed 3 bases, J shed 4 bases, and the junction held 9 bases outside the gene matches. The CDR3 loop spans 16 amino acids. For the CDR3, the DNA is TGTGCCAGCAGCTTGGCATCCGGGACAGGGGAGTACGAGCAGTACTTC. This encodes CASSLASGTGEYEQYF.

V usage is TRBV3-1 (or the pseudogene TRBV3-2) and J usage is TRBJ2-2; no clear D gene. Per the germline V gene, CDR1 is LGHDT and CDR2 is YNNKEL (reference sequence). This CDR3 contains 14 residues. The V and J ends lost 6 bases and 1 base respectively, with 9 bases between them. The CDR3 DNA reads TGTGCCAGCAGTCCAACAAGGAACACCGGGGAGCTGTTTTTT. This codes for CASSPTRNTGELFF.

This sequence joins TRBV7-2 and TRBJ1-1; a possible D gene is TRBD1 (6 bases). Trimming stripped 1 base from V and 0 bases from J, with 12 bases between. The CDR3 totals 16 residues. Germline lookup yields CDR1 SGHTA and CDR2 FQGNSA. CDR3 region: CASSLVTGSMNTEAFF. CDR3 bases: TGTGCCAGCAGCTTAGTGACAGGCTCCATGAACACTGAAGCTTTCTTT.

The rearrangement uses TRBV12-5 and TRBJ1-6; D is possibly TRBD1 (6 bases). The CDR3 extends over 13 amino acids. Trimming pared 6 bases from V and 11 bases from J, leaving 14 bases between. CDR1 and CDR2 (germline): LGHNT, FRNRAP. In DNA, the CDR3 is TGTGCTAGTGGATATGGACAGACGACACCCCTCCACTTT. This translates into CASGYGQTTPLHF.

The rearrangement joins TRBV18 to TRBJ1-4; 8 bases are a match to TRBD1. CDR3 length: 14 residues. Unmatched junction bases numbered 6, after V lost 5 bases and J lost 7 bases. Germline V gene data show CDR1 as KGHSH and CDR2 as LQKENI. CDR3 loop: CASSEQGASEKLFF. CDR3 DNA: TGTGCCAGCTCAGAGCAGGGGGCGAGTGAAAAACTGTTTTTT. The entire variable domain, with the rest obtained from reference TRBV18 and TRBJ1-4, is as follows: NAGVMQNPRHLVRRRGQEARLRCSPMKGHSHVYWYRQLPEEGLKFMVYLQKENIIDESGMPKERFSAEFPKEGPSILRIQQVVRGDSAAYFCASSEQGASEKLFFGSGTQLSVL.

The chain links TRBV25-1 to TRBJ2-5; TRBD2 agrees at 11 bases. Germline CDR1 is MGHDK and CDR2 is SYGVNS. With V trimmed by 2 bases and J by 6 bases, 8 bases remained unmatched. The CDR3 length is 16 residues. The CDR3 sequence is CASSEGSSGGWKTQYF. The CDR3 DNA reads TGTGCCAGCAGTGAAGGGTCTAGCGGGGGGTGGAAGACCCAGTACTTC.

V and J are TRBV27 and TRBJ2-7; 8 bases line up with TRBD2. The V gene end was trimmed by 6 bases and the J gene end by 2 bases; junction bases not matched to a gene: 9. Per the germline V gene, CDR1 is MNHEY and CDR2 is SMNVEV (reference sequence). This CDR3 comprises 15 residues. CDR3 protein: CASRPQRGPPYEQYF. The CDR3, as DNA: TGTGCCAGCAGGCCACAGCGGGGGCCCCCCTACGAGCAGTACTTC.

This rearrangement joins TRBV14 to TRBJ1-5, with TRBD1 matching 8 bases. CDR3 length: 16 amino acids. The V gene's germline CDR1 is SGHDN and CDR2 FVKESK. V lost 5 bases to trimming and J lost 0 bases; unmatched junction nucleotides: 6. Here the CDR3 DNA reads TGTGCCAGCAGCTTCCGACAGGGGAATAGCAATCAGCCCCAGCATTTT. It encodes CASSFRQGNSNQPQHF.

The genes are TRBV2 and TRBJ2-7; D gene uncertain. Trimming shortened V by 5 bases and J by 3 bases, and 20 bases separated the two germline ends. The CDR3 runs to 16 residues. Germline assignment: CDR1 SNHLY and CDR2 FYNNEI. Written as DNA, the CDR3 is TGTGCCAGCAGTCCAGCCATAGCCGCCCCCCTCTACGAGCAGTACTTC. Encoded protein: CASSPAIAAPLYEQYF.

The chain recombines TRBV7-9 with TRBJ1-4, with 9 bases fitting TRBD1. After removal of 4 bases from V and 4 bases from J, the junction contained 4 bases not matched to a gene. Germline-derived CDR1 and CDR2 are SEHNR and FQNEAQ (reference sequence). CDR3 size: 15 residues. Here the CDR3 DNA reads TGTGCCAGCAGCTCCGGGACAGGGCATAATGAAAAACTGTTTTTT. Residues: CASSSGTGHNEKLFF. Complete variable domain (other parts from reference TRBV7-9 and TRBJ1-4): DTGVSQNPRHKITKRGQNVTFRCDPISEHNRLYWYRQTLGQGPEFLTYFQNEAQLEKSRLLSDRFSAERPKGSFSTLEIQRTEQGDSAMYLCASSSGTGHNEKLFFGSGTQLSVL.

The table lists this clone with a few counts. The V call is TRBV7-6, the J call TRBJ1-2; 9 nucleotides align to TRBD1. The CDR3 is made up of 15 amino acids. From germline, CDR1 is SGHVS and CDR2 FNYEAQ. V shed 2 bases and J 7 bases; nucleotides not matched to a gene: 8. In DNA, the CDR3 is TGTGCCAGCAGCTTATCCGGGACAGGGCACGGTGGCTACACCTTC. Protein product: CASSLSGTGHGGYTF.

This clone was seen just once. The J gene is TRBJ2-1, the V gene TRBV20-1; D not resolved. CDR1 DFQATT and CDR2 SNEGSKA come from the germline V gene (reference sequence). CDR3 length equals 11 residues. Trimming stripped 6 bases from V and 7 bases from J, with 10 bases between. CDR3 residues: CSAPLINEQFF. The CDR3 DNA reads as TGCAGTGCCCCACTGATTAATGAGCAGTTCTTC.

This clone came up once. This chain connects TRBV12-3 or TRBV12-4 to TRBJ1-2, with D tentatively TRBD1 (6 bases). V was trimmed by 6 bases and J by 7 bases, leaving 15 bases between them. The CDR3 is made up of 13 amino acids. The CDR3: CASSPTGWFGYTF. The CDR3 coding sequence is TGTGCCAGCAGCCCCACAGGGTGGTTTGGCTACACCTTC.